This T cell receptor beta chain was identified during a study of cytomegalovirus exposure and HLA in healthy donors. The study's findings and limits: In the analysis, some V segments, TRBV6-2 and TRBV6-3 included, were excluded as indistinguishable.

The CDR3 covers 14 residues. Germline CDR1 and CDR2: SGHVS and FQNEAQ. Trimming pared 5 bases from V and 5 bases from J, leaving 15 bases between. Points on this clone: The antigen is unknown.

The PCR contained 60 Vbeta and 13 Jbeta primers. Data came from immunoSEQ multiplex PCR; TCRdb stores just in-frame clones and leaves some out. In the table there are approximately 300,000 clones, 80% of which are singletons. The material sequenced was PBMCs. This TCR came from a girl aged 2 to 10 in good health and CMV-seronegative. The V call is TRBV7-8, the J call TRBJ2-5; D perhaps matches TRBD2 (5 bases). CDR3 coding DNA: TGTGCCAGCAGCGGCAGACTAATCGGGGAGACCCAGTACTTC. This translates into CASSGRLIGETQYF.